This TCR beta chain came from a study of shared clonotypes between healthy human individuals. Notes on this clone: No antigen is known for it.

Positive CCR7 selection of CD45RO-negative cells yielded the naive CD8 cells, and terminally differentiated effector memory CD45RA+ cells were excluded. All donors qualified as healthy HIV-negative adults and had experienced no recent acute infections or vaccinations. Replicate PCRs run on sorted subsets employed roughly 180 ng DNA, tens of thousands of T cell genomes. Data came from immunoSEQ multiplex PCR; TCRdb stores just in-frame clones and leaves some out. The sample shows about 600,000 clones, over 95% of them seen only once. General study results and limits: Sharing across four donors was highest in naive CD4 (around 5%) and lowest in memory CD8 (0.4%). In contrast to clonotypes shared by all four donors, non-shared clonotypes had lower generation probabilities.

CDR1 is MDHEN, CDR2 SYDVKM, per germline. The CDR3 runs to 12 residues. V was cut by 5 bases and J by 6 bases, with 11 bases left in between. This clonotype was obtained from a woman aged 25-40 years in good health. Sequencing was done on a sample of naive CD8+ T cells sorted from blood. The J gene is TRBJ2-7, the V gene TRBV28, with unresolved D. The CDR3 loop is CASSPDSVEQYF. The DNA of the CDR3 is TGTGCCAGCAGTCCAGACTCCGTCGAGCAGTACTTC.